This T cell receptor (beta chain) was sequenced during a study of blood T cell repertoires in COVID-19. The overall study: Acute-phase and convalescent COVID-19 samples originated in the United States, Italy and Spain. PBMCs, B-cell-depleted T cells, or T cells provided the cDNA or gDNA that made up the material.

Germline CDR1 SNHLY, CDR2 FYNNEI. Trimming shortened V by 3 bases and J by 7 bases, and 16 bases separated the two germline ends. The CDR3 is 15 residues long. In the authors' methods: The authors estimated nucleated cell counts from reference gene primer amplification. TCRdb keeps only in-frame clones here, not all; method: immunoSEQ multiplex PCR. From that table come the V and J calls and clone size; the DNA was used to work out D and trimming. This table has 95,000 to 150,000 clones, roughly 89% appearing once. The rearrangement links TRBV2 to TRBJ1-5; a weak D match, TRBD1 (5 bases). This sequence was found in a woman in her forties or fifties with acute or convalescent COVID-19. Source material: peripheral blood. The CDR3 region has the DNA TGTGCCAGCAGTGACCGGGCAGGGAAGAGCCAGCCCCAGCATTTT. Translating it yields CASSDRAGKSQPQHF.